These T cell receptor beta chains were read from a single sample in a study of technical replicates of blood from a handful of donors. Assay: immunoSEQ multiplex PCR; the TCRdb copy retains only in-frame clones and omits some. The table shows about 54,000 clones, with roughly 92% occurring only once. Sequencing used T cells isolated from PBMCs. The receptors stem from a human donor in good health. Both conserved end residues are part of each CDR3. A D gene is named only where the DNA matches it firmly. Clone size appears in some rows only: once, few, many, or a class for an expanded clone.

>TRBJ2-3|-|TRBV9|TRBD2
CASSASGLALSDTQYF
TGTGCCAGCAGCGCCTCGGGACTAGCGCTATCAGATACGCAGTATTTT
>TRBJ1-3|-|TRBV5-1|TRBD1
CASSPRPTGASSGNTIYF
TGCGCCAGCAGCCCCCGACCGACAGGGGCTAGCTCTGGAAACACCATATATTTT
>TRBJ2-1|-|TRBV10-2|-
CASRDTRDLYNEQFF
TGCGCCAGCCGCGATACCAGGGATCTCTACAATGAGCAGTTCTTC
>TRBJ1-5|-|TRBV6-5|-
CASTLRRGNQPQHF
TGTGCCAGCACTCTAAGGAGGGGCAATCAGCCCCAGCATTTT
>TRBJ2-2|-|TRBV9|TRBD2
CASSVATGGGGTGELFF
TGTGCCAGCAGCGTAGCTACGGGGGGAGGAGGCACCGGGGAGCTGTTTTTT
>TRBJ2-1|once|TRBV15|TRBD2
CATSRGPSGRKNEQFF
TGTGCCACCAGCAGGGGTCCTAGCGGGAGGAAAAATGAGCAGTTCTTC
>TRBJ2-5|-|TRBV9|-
CASRATQYF
TGTGCCAGCAGGGCGACCCAGTACTTC
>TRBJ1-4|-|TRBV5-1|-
CASSFGGGDEKLFF
TGCGCCAGCAGCTTTGGGGGAGGGGATGAAAAACTGTTTTTT
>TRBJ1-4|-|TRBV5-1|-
CASSPSGRVHEKLFF
TGCGCCAGCAGCCCGAGCGGGCGCGTCCATGAAAAACTGTTTTTT
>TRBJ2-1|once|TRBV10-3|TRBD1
CAIAGQGNNEQFF
TGTGCCATCGCCGGACAGGGAAACAATGAGCAGTTCTTC
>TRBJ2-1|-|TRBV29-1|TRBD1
CSGNPTGGKAEQFF
TGCAGCGGTAACCCAACAGGGGGCAAAGCTGAGCAGTTCTTC
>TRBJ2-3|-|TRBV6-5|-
CASTGHADTQYF
TGTGCCAGCACAGGGCACGCAGATACGCAGTATTTT
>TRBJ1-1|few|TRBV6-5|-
CASRRGTMNTEAFF
TGTGCCAGCCGTAGGGGCACCATGAACACTGAAGCTTTCTTT
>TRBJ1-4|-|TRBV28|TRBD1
CASTTHGDRGREKLFF
TGTGCCAGCACAACGCACGGGGACAGGGGGCGAGAAAAACTGTTTTTT
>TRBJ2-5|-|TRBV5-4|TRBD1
CASSPDRIETQYF
TGTGCCAGCAGCCCGGACAGGATTGAGACCCAGTACTTC
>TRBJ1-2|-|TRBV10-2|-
CASSEGGADYGYTF
TGCGCCAGCAGTGAGGGGGGGGCGGACTATGGCTACACCTTC
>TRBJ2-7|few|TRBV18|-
CASSPSGSSYEQYF
TGTGCCAGCTCACCGTCTGGGAGCTCCTACGAGCAGTACTTC